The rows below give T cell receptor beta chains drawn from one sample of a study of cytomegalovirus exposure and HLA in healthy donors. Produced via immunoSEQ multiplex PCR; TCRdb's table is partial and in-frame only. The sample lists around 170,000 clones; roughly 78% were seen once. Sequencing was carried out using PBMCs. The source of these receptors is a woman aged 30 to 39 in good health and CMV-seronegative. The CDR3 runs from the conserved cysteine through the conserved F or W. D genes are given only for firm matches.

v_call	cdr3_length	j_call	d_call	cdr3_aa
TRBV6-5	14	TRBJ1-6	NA	CASSGRQANSPLHF
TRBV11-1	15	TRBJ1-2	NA	CASSFPRQGGYGYTF
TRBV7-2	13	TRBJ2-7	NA	CASSAATGYEQYF
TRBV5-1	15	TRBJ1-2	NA	CASSQKSGGSYGYTF
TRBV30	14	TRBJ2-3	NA	CAWSVGAGTDTQYF
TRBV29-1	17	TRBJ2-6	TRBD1	CSAADRETLSGANVLTF
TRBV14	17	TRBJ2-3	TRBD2	CASSQSTSGRSTDTQYF
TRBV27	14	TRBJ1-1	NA	CASSPHQWNTEAFF
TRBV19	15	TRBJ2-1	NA	CASSIPPLVYNEQFF
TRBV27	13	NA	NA	CASSYGGVYEQYF
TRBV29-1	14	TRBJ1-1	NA	CSVVRAGGNTEAFF
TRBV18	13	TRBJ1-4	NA	CASSRGANEKLFF
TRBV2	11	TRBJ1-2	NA	CASTTGGGYTF
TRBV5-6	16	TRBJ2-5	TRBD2	CASSLLPGTSSRTQYF
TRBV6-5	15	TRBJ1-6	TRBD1	CASSKSGQGVRTLHF
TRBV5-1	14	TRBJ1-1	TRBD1	CASGRQGMNTEAFF
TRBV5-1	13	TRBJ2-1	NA	CASNRGTNNEQFF
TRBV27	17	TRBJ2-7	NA	CASSLRPTDASSYEQYF
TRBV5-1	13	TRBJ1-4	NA	CASSLDYKGKLFF
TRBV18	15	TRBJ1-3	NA	CASSPTGGYGNTIYF
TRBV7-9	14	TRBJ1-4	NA	CASSRHTTNEKLFF
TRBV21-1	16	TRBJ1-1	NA	CASTMRTGYMNTEAFF
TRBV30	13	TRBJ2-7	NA	CAWSVGRGDEQYF
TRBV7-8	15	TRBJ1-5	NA	CASTPTLRGNQPQHF
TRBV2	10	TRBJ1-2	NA	CASRDNDYTF
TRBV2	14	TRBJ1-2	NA	CASSEALLRSSYTF
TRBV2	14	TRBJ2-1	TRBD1	CASTTGGPYNEQFF
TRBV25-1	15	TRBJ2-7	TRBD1	CASSDPGQGVYEQYF
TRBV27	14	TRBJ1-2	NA	CASSTNRENYGYTF
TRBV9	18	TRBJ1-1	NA	CASSPRSGTTNMDTEAFF
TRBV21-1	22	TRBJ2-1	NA	CASSKASKLAGGRLYSYNEQFF
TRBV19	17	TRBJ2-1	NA	CASSMKGGEKHYNEQFF
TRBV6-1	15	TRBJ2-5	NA	CASTRTTSYWETQYF
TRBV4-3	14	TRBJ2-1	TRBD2	CASSRAGAGNEQFF
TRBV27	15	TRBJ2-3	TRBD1	CASIPLGQEIYTQYF
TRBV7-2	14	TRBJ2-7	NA	CASSLLVTGNEQYF
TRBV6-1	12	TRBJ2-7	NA	CASSESGYEQYF
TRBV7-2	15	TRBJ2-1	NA	CASSLERLVANEQFF
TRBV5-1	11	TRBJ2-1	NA	CASSRGNEQFF
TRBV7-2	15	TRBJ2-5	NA	CASSNTRPGQETQYF
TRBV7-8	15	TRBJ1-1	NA	CASSLASPGQTEAFF
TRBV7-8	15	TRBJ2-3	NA	CASSLMRGSTDTQYF
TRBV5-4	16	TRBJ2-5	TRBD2	CASSLRLAGGQETQYF
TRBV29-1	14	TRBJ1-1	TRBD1	CSGLPGQMNTEAFF
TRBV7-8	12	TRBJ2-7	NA	CASSLGGVEQYF
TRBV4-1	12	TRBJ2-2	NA	CASSLGSGELFF
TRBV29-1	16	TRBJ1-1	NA	CSVKAPVWGRSTEAFF
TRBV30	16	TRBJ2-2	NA	CAWSVRGTLNTGELFF
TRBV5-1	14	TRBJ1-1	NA	CASSRSGENTEAFF
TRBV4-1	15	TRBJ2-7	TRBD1	CASSPQTGGGFEQYF
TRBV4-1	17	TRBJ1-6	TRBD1	CASSRFGDRALNSPLHF
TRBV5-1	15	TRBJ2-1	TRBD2	CASSPGLAGGGEQFF
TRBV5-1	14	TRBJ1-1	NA	CASSLDAGNTEAFF
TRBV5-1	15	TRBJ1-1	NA	CASSSRGIGNTEAFF
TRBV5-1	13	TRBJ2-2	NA	CASSSGKAGELFF
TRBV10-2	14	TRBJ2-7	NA	CASRDGTMSYEQYF
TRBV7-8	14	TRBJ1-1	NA	CASSPGSRRTEAFF
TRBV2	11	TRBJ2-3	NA	CASSESGTQYF
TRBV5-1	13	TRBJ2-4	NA	CASSPLGQELSYF